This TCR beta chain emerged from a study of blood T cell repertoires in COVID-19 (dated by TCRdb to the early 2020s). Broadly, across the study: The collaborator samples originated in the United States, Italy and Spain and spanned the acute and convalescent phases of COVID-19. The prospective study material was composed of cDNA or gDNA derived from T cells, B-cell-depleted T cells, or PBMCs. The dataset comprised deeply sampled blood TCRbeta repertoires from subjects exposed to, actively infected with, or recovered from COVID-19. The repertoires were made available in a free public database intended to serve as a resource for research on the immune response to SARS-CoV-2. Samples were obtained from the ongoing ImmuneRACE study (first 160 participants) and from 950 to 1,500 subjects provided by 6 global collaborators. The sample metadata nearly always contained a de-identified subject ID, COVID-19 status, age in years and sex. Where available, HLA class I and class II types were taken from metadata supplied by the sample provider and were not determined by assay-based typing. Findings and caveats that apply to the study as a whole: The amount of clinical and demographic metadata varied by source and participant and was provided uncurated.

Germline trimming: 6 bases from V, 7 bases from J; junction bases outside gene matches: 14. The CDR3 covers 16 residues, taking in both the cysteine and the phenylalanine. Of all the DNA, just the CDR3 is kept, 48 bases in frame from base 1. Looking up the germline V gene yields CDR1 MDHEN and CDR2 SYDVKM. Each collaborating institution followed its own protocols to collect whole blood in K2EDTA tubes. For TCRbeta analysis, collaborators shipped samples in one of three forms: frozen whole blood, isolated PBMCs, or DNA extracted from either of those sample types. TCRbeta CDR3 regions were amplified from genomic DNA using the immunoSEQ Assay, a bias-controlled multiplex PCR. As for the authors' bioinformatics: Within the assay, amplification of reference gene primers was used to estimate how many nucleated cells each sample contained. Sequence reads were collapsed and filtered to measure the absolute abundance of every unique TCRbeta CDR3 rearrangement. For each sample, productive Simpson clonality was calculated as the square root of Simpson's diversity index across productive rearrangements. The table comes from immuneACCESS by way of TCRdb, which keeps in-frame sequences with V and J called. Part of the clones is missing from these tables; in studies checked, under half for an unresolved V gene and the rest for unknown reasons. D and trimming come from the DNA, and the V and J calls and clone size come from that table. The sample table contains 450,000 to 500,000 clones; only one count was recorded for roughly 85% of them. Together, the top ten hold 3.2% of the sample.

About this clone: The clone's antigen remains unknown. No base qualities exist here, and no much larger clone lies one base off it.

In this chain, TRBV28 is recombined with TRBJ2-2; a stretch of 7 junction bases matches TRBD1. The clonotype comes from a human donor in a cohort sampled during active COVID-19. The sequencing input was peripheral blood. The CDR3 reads CASRPPKTGHGGELFF. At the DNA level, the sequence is TGTGCCAGCAGACCCCCCAAGACAGGGCATGGCGGGGAGCTGTTTTTT.